The 17 T cell receptor beta chains in this list originate from one sample, sequenced in a study of neurological immune-mediated disorders. One entry per CDR3 protein results from TCRdb running MiXCR on the 5' RACE reads. The table lists about 65,000 distinct CDR3 sequences, roughly 4% of them singletons, with roughly 2.6% in the top ten. Specimen: PBMCs. The source is a man aged 45-65 years with multiple sclerosis.

This clonotype was counted many times. The V call is TRBV29-1, the J call TRBJ2-3; D might be TRBD1 or TRBD2, each matching 5 bases. The V gene lost 4 bases and the J gene lost 1 base, with 9 bases spanning the gap. The CDR3 runs 13 residues. Per germline, CDR1 SQVTM and CDR2 ANQGSEA. CDR3 loop: CSVVQGGTDTQYF. CDR3 coding DNA: TGCAGCGTTGTTCAGGGAGGCACAGATACGCAGTATTTT.

V is TRBV14 and J is TRBJ1-3; D uncertain. Germline-derived CDR1 and CDR2 are SGHDN and FVKESK. V gave up 1 base and J gave up 3 bases, with 4 bases separating them. The CDR3 is 13 amino acids. Here the CDR3 DNA reads TGTGCCAGCAGCCAAGTCTTTGGAAACACCATATATTTT. Its translation is CASSQVFGNTIYF.

This clonotype was picked up many times. This chain connects TRBV7-9 to TRBJ2-7; D is unclear. The CDR3 spans 14 residues. Trimming left V 4 bases short and J 4 bases short, with 14 bases between. The germline V gene has CDR1 SEHNR and CDR2 FQNEAQ (reference sequence). This CDR3 is CASSSDHSIYEQYV. CDR3 nucleotide sequence: TGTGCCAGCAGCTCCGACCACTCTATTTACGAGCAGTACGTC.

Only a few counts were recorded for this clonotype. The chain recombines TRBV12-3 or TRBV12-4 with TRBJ1-1; possible D gene TRBD1, 5 bases. The CDR3 length is 14 residues. V was trimmed by 3 bases and J by 1 base, leaving 9 bases between them. The CDR3 DNA reads as TGTGCCAGCAGTTTTCCGGGGGAGAACACTGAAGCTTTCTTT. Its protein is CASSFPGENTEAFF.

This clonotype showed up many times. V and J are TRBV12-3 or TRBV12-4 and TRBJ1-5; D perhaps matches TRBD1 (5 bases). This CDR3 is 13 amino acids long. The V end lost 5 bases, the J end lost 0 bases, and 5 bases lay between the germline ends. The CDR3 bases are TGTGCCAGCAGTGACAGTAGCAATCAGCCCCAGCATTTT. Residues: CASSDSSNQPQHF.

This clonotype occurred many times. V is TRBV5-1 and J is TRBJ2-1, with D hard to call. The germline CDR1 and CDR2 sequences are SGHRS and YFSETQ. The CDR3 has 15 amino acids. Trimming shortened V by 4 bases and J by 5 bases, and 16 bases separated the two germline ends. The CDR3 region has the DNA TGCGCCAGCAGCAAACGGCCGGCAGCCGACAATGAGCAGTTCTTC. Residues: CASSKRPAADNEQFF.

This clonotype occurred many times. The chain carries TRBV5-1 and TRBJ1-2, with D possibly being TRBD1 (5 bases). The CDR3 length is 14 residues. With 2 bases removed from V and 4 bases from J, the gap between germline ends came to 12 bases. In germline, CDR1 is SGHRS, CDR2 YFSETQ. The CDR3 here is CASSLGDEVYGYTF. In DNA, the CDR3 is TGCGCCAGCAGCTTAGGGGATGAAGTCTATGGCTACACCTTC.

V gene TRBV3-1 combines with J gene TRBJ2-2; possible D gene TRBD1, 5 bases. Germline loops: CDR1 LGHDT, CDR2 YNNKEL (reference sequence). V lost 0 bases and J lost 0, with 14 bases in between. The CDR3 is made up of 18 amino acids. CDR3 residues: CASSQDRWGRTNTGELFF. CDR3 DNA sequence: TGTGCCAGCAGCCAAGATCGCTGGGGCAGGACGAACACCGGGGAGCTGTTTTTT.

This clonotype was seen ten or more times. The V call is TRBV11-2, the J call TRBJ2-1, with TRBD1 matching 7 bases. The germline CDR1 and CDR2 sequences are SGHAT and FQNNGV. This CDR3 region has 14 residues. Trimming removed 1 base from V and 4 bases from J; junction bases left unmatched: 1. The CDR3 DNA is TGTGCCAGCAGCTTAGTGACAGGGTACAATGAGCAGTTCTTC. The encoded protein is CASSLVTGYNEQFF. The variable domain in full, completed from reference TRBV11-2 and TRBJ2-1, reads EAGVAQSPRYKIIEKRQSVAFWCNPISGHATLYWYQQILGQGPKLLIQFQNNGVVDDSQLPKDRFSAERLKGVDSTLKIQPAKLEDSAVYLCASSLVTGYNEQFFGPGTRLTVL.

This clonotype was seen at least ten times. This chain joins TRBV6-1 and TRBJ2-2; possible D gene TRBD1, 6 bases. This CDR3 contains 14 residues. V was trimmed by 7 bases and J by 2 bases, leaving 11 bases between them. The germline V gene has CDR1 MNHNS and CDR2 SASEGT. CDR3 in amino acids: CASIRDKNTGELFF. The CDR3 DNA reads TGTGCCAGCATCCGGGACAAAAACACCGGGGAGCTGTTTTTT.

This clonotype was found many times. As DNA, the CDR3 is TGTGCCGCCAGGGGGTCGACTGAAGCTTTCTTT. As protein: CAARGSTEAFF. The rearrangement links TRBV10-3 to TRBJ1-1; 7 bases line up with TRBD1. The CDR3 runs 11 residues. V was pared by 11 bases and J by 5 bases, with 5 bases of the junction left unmatched. Germline values: CDR1 ENHRY, CDR2 SYGVKD.

This clonotype has a count of ten or more. The chain has TRBV5-1 and TRBJ1-1; unclear D gene. Germline V gene sequence: CDR1 SGHRS, CDR2 YFSETQ. V was trimmed by 4 bases and J by 0 bases, leaving 13 bases between them. This CDR3 comprises 15 residues. The CDR3 is CASSPGLHMNTEAFF. CDR3 DNA sequence: TGCGCCAGCAGCCCAGGACTGCACATGAACACTGAAGCTTTCTTT.

This clonotype was recorded many times. V is TRBV4-1 and J is TRBJ1-5, with D possibly TRBD1 on 6 matching bases. Germline V lookup: CDR1 MGHRA, CDR2 YSYEKL. Trimming cost V 1 base and J 7 bases, with 17 bases left between them. The CDR3 has 16 residues. The CDR3 region has the DNA TGCGCCAGCAGCCAAGGGCGAGCCAGGGGTATGCAGCCCCAGCATTTT. It encodes CASSQGRARGMQPQHF.

Many counts were recorded for this clonotype. The chain has TRBV5-1 and TRBJ2-7; 9 nucleotides match TRBD1. From germline, CDR1 is SGHRS and CDR2 YFSETQ. The junction had 6 bases not matched to a gene; V was cut back by 0 bases and J by 5 bases. This CDR3 comprises 15 residues. The CDR3 DNA sequence: TGCGCCAGCAGCTTGGCCGAAGGACAGGGGAACGAGCAGTACTTC. This codes for CASSLAEGQGNEQYF.

This clonotype was picked up many times. The J gene is TRBJ1-2, the V gene TRBV5-1; no firm D call. Germline CDR1 and CDR2: SGHRS and YFSETQ. The CDR3 has 13 amino acids. V lost 4 bases to trimming and J lost 3 bases, with 10 bases between them. The CDR3 is CASSATEDYGYTF. DNA of the CDR3: TGCGCCAGCAGCGCCACAGAGGACTATGGCTACACCTTC.

On this clonotype: A read error may explain this, as a much larger clone is one base away. The V call is TRBV29-1, the J call TRBJ1-2, with D hard to call. The germline gives CDR1 SQVTM, CDR2 ANQGSEA. V lost 4 bases to trimming and J lost 4 bases, with 25 bases between them. The CDR3 length is 17 residues. This chain's CDR3 is CSVVFSTRREIPYGYTF. CDR3 DNA: TGCAGCGTTGTGTTCTCCACGCGGAGGGAAATACCCTATGGCTACACCTTC.

V is TRBV7-6 and J is TRBJ1-1, with D uncertain. Trimming shortened V by 0 bases and J by 3 bases, and 5 bases separated the two germline ends. There are 13 residues in the CDR3. The germline V gene encodes CDR1 SGHVS and CDR2 FNYEAQ. The CDR3 sequence: CASSLATYTEAFF. For the CDR3, the DNA is TGTGCCAGCAGCTTAGCGACTTACACTGAAGCTTTCTTT.